This T cell receptor (beta chain) is from a study of blood T cell repertoires in COVID-19. TCRdb's copy holds only in-frame clones and misses some; the assay was immunoSEQ multiplex PCR. The repertoire consists of 100,000 to 120,000 clones, with around 90% occurring once and the leading ten covering around 3.2%. Germline V CDR1 and CDR2: MNHEY, SVGAGI. Trimming removed 2 bases from V and 3 bases from J; junction bases left unmatched: 4. The CDR3 spans 16 residues. The receptor was derived from a woman in her forties or fifties with acute or convalescent COVID-19. This sequence joins TRBV6-5 and TRBJ2-3; 11 positions agree with TRBD2. The source material was peripheral blood. The CDR3 loop reads CASSYPGLAETDTQYF. Written as DNA, the CDR3 is TGTGCCAGCAGTTACCCGGGACTAGCGGAGACAGATACGCAGTATTTT.